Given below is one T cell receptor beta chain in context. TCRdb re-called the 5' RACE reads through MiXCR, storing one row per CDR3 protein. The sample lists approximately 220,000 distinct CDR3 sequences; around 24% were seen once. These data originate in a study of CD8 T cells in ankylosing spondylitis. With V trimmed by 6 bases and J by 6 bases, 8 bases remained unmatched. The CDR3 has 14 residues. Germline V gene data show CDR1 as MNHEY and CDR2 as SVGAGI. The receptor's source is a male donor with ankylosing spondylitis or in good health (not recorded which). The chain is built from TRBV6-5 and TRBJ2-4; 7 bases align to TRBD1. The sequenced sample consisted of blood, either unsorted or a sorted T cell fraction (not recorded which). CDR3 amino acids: CASSPPGQINIQYF. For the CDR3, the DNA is TGTGCCAGCAGCCCCCCGGGACAGATAAACATTCAGTACTTC.